One and the same sample provided the 27 T cell receptor beta chains below, sequenced in a study of blood T cell repertoires in COVID-19. The assay was immunoSEQ multiplex PCR, and TCRdb's table has in-frame clones only and misses some. Among 270,000 or so clones listed, about 85% were seen once. The source material was PBMCs or T cells enriched from blood (not recorded which). The receptors come from a woman aged 45-65 years who had been exposed to COVID-19.

V and J are TRBV4-1 and TRBJ2-7, with TRBD2 matching 10 bases. The J segment lost 3 bases and the V segment lost 0 bases, leaving 5 bases of the junction unmatched. The CDR3 consists of 16 residues. In germline, CDR1 is MGHRA, CDR2 YSYEKL. The CDR3 here is CASSQDTSGVLYEQYF. The CDR3 nucleotides read TGCGCCAGCAGCCAAGACACTAGCGGGGTTCTCTACGAGCAGTACTTC.

The chain links TRBV4-1 to TRBJ2-3; 9 bases line up with TRBD2. Germline V gene lookup returns CDR1 MGHRA and CDR2 YSYEKL. V dropped 4 bases and J dropped 4; count of bases not matched to a gene: 9. The CDR3 length is 16 residues. The CDR3 DNA follows: TGCGCCAGCAGCCGAGAGGGGCGGGGGGGCGCAGATACGCAGTATTTT. Translated, it gives CASSREGRGGADTQYF.

With respect to this clone: At one boundary the junction diverges from the germline segment, which might be a read error. The genes are TRBV5-4 and TRBJ2-1; maybe TRBD2 (6 bases). Looked up from germline, CDR1 is SGHNT and CDR2 is YYREEE (reference sequence). CDR3 length: 13 residues. In DNA, the CDR3 is TGTGCCAGCAGCTTGGACGTCGCGGGGAACTTCATCTTC. This translates into CASSLDVAGNFIF.

This clone was recorded only once. The chain links TRBV14 to TRBJ2-5, with 9 bases that match TRBD1. This CDR3 contains 13 residues. V lost 6 bases, J lost 5 bases, and 4 bases stayed unmatched. The V gene's germline CDR1 is SGHDN and CDR2 FVKESK. CDR3 sequence: CASRMTGGETQYF. The CDR3, as DNA: TGTGCCAGCAGAATGACAGGGGGGGAGACCCAGTACTTC.

This clone was seen a few times. V usage is TRBV5-1 and J usage is TRBJ1-6; 9 bases line up with TRBD1. The length of the CDR3 is 13 residues. V trimming: 6 bases; J trimming: 9 bases; junction bases outside the gene matches: 4. Germline-derived CDR1 and CDR2 are SGHRS and YFSETQ. This chain's CDR3 is CASKQGAGSPLHF. The CDR3 DNA reads TGCGCCAGCAAACAGGGGGCAGGTTCACCCCTCCACTTT.

V usage is TRBV18 and J usage is TRBJ1-6; 7 bases fit TRBD1. The CDR3 extends over 15 amino acids. CDR1 KGHSH and CDR2 LQKENI come from the germline V gene. V was clipped by 6 bases and J by 6 bases; unmatched bases: 8. CDR3 protein: CASSPVGQSNSPLHF. The CDR3 nucleotides read TGTGCCAGCTCTCCGGTGGGACAGAGTAATTCACCCCTCCACTTT.

The chain uses TRBV7-2 and TRBJ2-1; 10 bases match TRBD2. The germline gives CDR1 SGHTA, CDR2 FQGNSA. CDR3 size: 15 residues. The ends lost 5 bases at V and 7 bases at J; junction bases unmatched: 8. CDR3 protein: CASSPRGLASNEQFF. DNA of the CDR3: TGTGCCAGCAGCCCACGGGGACTAGCGAGTAATGAGCAGTTCTTC.

The chain recombines TRBV28 with TRBJ1-1; TRBD1 is a possible D gene (6 bases). The CDR3 sequence is 13 residues long. Between the trimmed V and J ends, which lost 5 bases and 6 bases, there was a span of 13 bases. From germline, CDR1 is MDHEN and CDR2 SYDVKM. CDR3: CASSLGTLPEAFF. CDR3 DNA sequence: TGTGCCAGCAGTCTCGGGACACTGCCTGAAGCTTTCTTT.

The chain is built from TRBV2 and TRBJ2-2; 7 bases are a match to TRBD1. Germline loops: CDR1 SNHLY, CDR2 FYNNEI. The CDR3 sequence is 18 residues long. Losses at the gene ends were 5 bases for V and 5 bases for J; bases not matched to a gene: 17. CDR3 loop: CASSPPRQGSDWTGELFF. The CDR3 coding sequence is TGTGCCAGCAGTCCCCCCCGACAGGGAAGTGACTGGACCGGGGAGCTGTTTTTT.

The chain couples TRBV2 to TRBJ2-4, with D perhaps matching TRBD2 (5 bases). The CDR3 is 14 amino acids. CDR1 SNHLY and CDR2 FYNNEI come from the germline V gene. The germline V and J ends were trimmed by 6 bases and 0 bases, with 9 bases remaining between them. The CDR3 DNA is TGTGCCAGCAGCGAGGGCCTAGCCAAAAACATTCAGTACTTC. Translating it yields CASSEGLAKNIQYF.

The V call is TRBV3-1 (or the pseudogene TRBV3-2), the J call TRBJ2-1, with 13 positions matching TRBD2. Germline V lookup: CDR1 LGHDT, CDR2 YNNKEL (reference sequence). This CDR3 has 15 amino acids. V lost 4 bases to trimming and J lost 6 bases; unmatched junction nucleotides: 3. CDR3 region: CASSRLAGGPNEQFF. DNA of the CDR3: TGTGCCAGCAGCCGACTAGCGGGGGGCCCCAATGAGCAGTTCTTC.

The genes are TRBV10-3 and TRBJ1-2, with TRBD1 as a possible D gene (6 bases). CDR3 length equals 14 residues. Germline V gene data show CDR1 as ENHRY and CDR2 as SYGVKD. With 8 bases removed from V and 8 bases from J, the gap between germline ends came to 21 bases. The CDR3: CAIRGGGPRGGYTF. The CDR3 nucleotides read TGTGCCATCCGCGGGGGGGGGCCCCGTGGGGGCTACACCTTC.

This chain links TRBV7-9 with TRBJ1-6, with D maybe TRBD1 (6 bases). From germline, CDR1 is SEHNR and CDR2 FQNEAQ (reference sequence). The CDR3 is 15 amino acids. V lost 7 bases and J 10 bases, leaving 20 bases between the germline ends. The CDR3, as DNA: TGTGCCAGCATCTCTACAGGGTCCCCTCAGTCACCCCTCCACTTT. This gives the protein CASISTGSPQSPLHF.

This clone has only one observation. The chain is built from TRBV6-2 or TRBV6-3 and TRBJ1-6; D may be TRBD1 (6 bases). V lost 5 bases and J lost 6, with 14 bases in between. Germline CDR1 reads MNHEY; CDR2 reads SVGEGT. The CDR3 consists of 15 residues. The DNA for the CDR3 is TGTGCCAGCAGTGGCAGGGGATTCGGTAATTCACCCCTCCACTTT. Encoded protein: CASSGRGFGNSPLHF.

This clone came up once. The V gene is TRBV9, the J gene TRBJ1-2; possible D gene TRBD1, 5 bases. Germline loops: CDR1 SGDLS, CDR2 YYNGEE. Trimming cost V 0 bases and J 8 bases, with 11 bases left between them. This CDR3 region has 13 residues. CDR3 region: CASSVGTSFGYTF. CDR3 sequence (DNA): TGTGCCAGCAGCGTAGGGACATCCTTCGGCTACACCTTC.

CDR3 residues: CASSPRALNYGYTF. The CDR3, as DNA: TGTGCCAGCAGCCCCCGAGCCCTTAACTATGGCTACACCTTC. This rearrangement joins TRBV7-2 to TRBJ1-2; D ambiguous. The CDR3 sequence is 14 residues long. The V end was cut by 5 bases, the J end by 1 base, with 11 bases between. Germline lookup yields CDR1 SGHTA and CDR2 FQGNSA.

The rearrangement uses TRBV5-1 and TRBJ1-5, with D uncertain. Germline V gives CDR1 SGHRS, CDR2 YFSETQ. The CDR3 is 13 residues long. Trimming cost V 7 bases and J 0 bases, with 8 bases left between them. DNA for the CDR3: TGCGCCAGCTCGGAGAATAGCAATCAGCCCCAGCATTTT. It codes for CASSENSNQPQHF.

The chain links TRBV7-9 to TRBJ1-2, with a tentative D call TRBD1 (6 bases). V lost 4 bases and J lost 3, with 18 bases in between. Germline values: CDR1 SEHNR, CDR2 FQNEAQ (reference sequence). The CDR3 is 16 residues long. CDR3 sequence (DNA): TGTGCCAGCAGCTCAATAACAGGGCTTCAGGACTATGGCTACACCTTC. Its translation: CASSSITGLQDYGYTF.

Only a few counts were recorded for this clone. The V call is TRBV2, the J call TRBJ1-1; D may be TRBD1 (5 bases). The V gene lost 6 bases and the J gene lost 5 bases, with 16 bases spanning the gap. Per the germline V gene, CDR1 is SNHLY and CDR2 is FYNNEI. The CDR3 is 14 amino acids. CDR3 sequence (DNA): TGTGCCAGCAGCCCGGGACTCATGAGGACTGAAGCTTTCTTT. Translated, it gives CASSPGLMRTEAFF.

The chain links TRBV7-9 to TRBJ2-1; unclear D gene. Germline CDR1 reads SEHNR; CDR2 reads FQNEAQ (reference sequence). Between the trimmed V and J ends, which lost 6 bases and 12 bases, there was a span of 21 bases. This CDR3 spans 14 amino acids. This CDR3 is CASSLLVRGTGQFF. CDR3 in DNA: TGTGCCAGCAGTCTCCTCGTACGTGGAACGGGGCAGTTCTTC.

This clone occurred a few times. The rearrangement links TRBV19 to TRBJ2-1, with TRBD1 identical over 7 bases. The CDR3 runs 13 residues. CDR1 LNHDA and CDR2 SQIVND come from the germline V gene (reference sequence). J gave up 5 bases and V 9 bases, and 7 bases lay outside the gene matches. CDR3 protein: CASGQALNNEQFF. The CDR3, as DNA: TGTGCCAGCGGACAGGCCCTGAACAATGAGCAGTTCTTC.

This chain links TRBV29-1 with TRBJ2-1, with D tentatively TRBD1 (6 bases). The V gene lost 7 bases and the J gene lost 1 base, with 11 bases spanning the gap. CDR3 size: 13 residues. Germline CDR1 reads SQVTM; CDR2 reads ANQGSEA. The CDR3 region has the DNA TGCAGCGGGGACACAGGTTCCTACAATGAGCAGTTCTTC. Protein product: CSGDTGSYNEQFF.

The genes are TRBV3-1 (or the pseudogene TRBV3-2) and TRBJ1-1, with 9 bases aligning to TRBD1. Trimming took 0 bases from V and 5 from J; bases not matched to a gene: 7. Germline V gives CDR1 LGHDT, CDR2 YNNKEL (reference sequence). The CDR3 totals 16 residues. Here the CDR3 DNA reads TGTGCCAGCAGCCAAGATCAAACAGGGGGCAGGACTGAAGCTTTCTTT. It encodes CASSQDQTGGRTEAFF.

The chain combines TRBV13 with TRBJ2-2, with 7 bases matching TRBD2. CDR1 and CDR2 (germline): PRHDT, FYEKMQ (reference sequence). The ends lost 3 bases at V and 6 bases at J; junction bases unmatched: 1. The CDR3 totals 13 residues. CDR3 region: CASSFGGAGELFF. The CDR3 bases are TGTGCCAGCAGCTTTGGGGGGGCCGGGGAGCTGTTTTTT.

This chain's CDR3 is CASNGGTSVGELFF. Written as DNA, the CDR3 is TGTGCCAGTAACGGTGGGACTAGCGTCGGGGAGCTGTTTTTT. The chain carries TRBV19 and TRBJ2-2; 10 bases match TRBD2. V shed 7 bases, J shed 7 bases, and the junction held 6 bases outside the gene matches. The germline gives CDR1 LNHDA, CDR2 SQIVND (reference sequence). CDR3 length: 14 amino acids.

The chain carries TRBV19 and TRBJ2-2; D remains ambiguous. The CDR3 runs to 15 residues. Trimming shortened V by 5 bases and J by 1 base, and 11 bases separated the two germline ends. Germline V gene sequence: CDR1 LNHDA, CDR2 SQIVND (reference sequence). The CDR3 reads CASSLRLVNTGELFF. CDR3 sequence (DNA): TGTGCCAGTAGTTTACGGCTAGTGAACACCGGGGAGCTGTTTTTT.

The chain couples TRBV11-2 to TRBJ2-7, with 9 positions matching TRBD2. Germline assignment: CDR1 SGHAT and CDR2 FQNNGV. The CDR3 has 15 amino acids. With 4 bases clipped from V and 1 base from J, the junction kept 5 bases outside the gene matches. CDR3 sequence (DNA): TGTGCCAGCAGCTACCCTAGCGGGGAATCCTACGAGCAGTACTTC. Translation: CASSYPSGESYEQYF.